This TCR beta chain comes out of a study of cytomegalovirus exposure and HLA in healthy donors. Germline CDR1 reads SGHRS; CDR2 reads YFSETQ. There are 16 residues in the CDR3. The trim removed 3 bases at V and 4 bases at J, leaving 8 bases unmatched. Sequenced by immunoSEQ multiplex PCR; TCRdb stores in-frame clones only, minus some. The sample shows about 240,000 clones, 75% to 90% of them seen only once. Study-level results: In the 120 validation repertoires, just under 95% of cluster scores exceeded 0, per a later analysis. The study listed approximately 160 cytomegalovirus-associated TCR beta chains. Testing in vitro showed three CMV-associated chains specific for CMV antigens. The classifier was said to identify cytomegalovirus status with high specificity and sensitivity.

About this clone: The antigen is not known.

This sequence originates from a woman aged 25 to 45 in good health and CMV-seropositive. J is TRBJ2-1 and V is TRBV5-1; 9 positions agree with TRBD1. Source material: PBMCs. The CDR3 nucleotides read TGCGCCAGCAGCTCCTTGGGACAGGGCGAATACAATGAGCAGTTCTTC. Residues: CASSSLGQGEYNEQFF.